This TCR beta chain was recovered during a study of T cell repertoires in cytomegalovirus infection. Study details: Public TCR beta signatures provided an indication of both CMV infection and a matching HLA type.

TCRdb reanalysed the reads using MiXCR and keeps one entry per CDR3 protein. The sample yields approximately 290,000 distinct CDR3 sequences, about 23% seen once. For this clonotype: Antigen specificity is unknown.

Overall study findings and caveats: The ex vivo response was dominated by HLA-C-restricted CMV-specific TCR beta clonotypes. CMV carriers having the relevant HLA were flagged by cumulative public TCR beta family frequency.

The source material was PBMCs. The clonotype originates from a human donor in good health (CMV status not recorded). Some clones in this sample may be carry-over from other donors' samples.

Written as DNA, the CDR3 is TGTGCCAGCAGCCCGGAGGGGACAAAGTACGAGCAGTACTTC. It translates to CASSPEGTKYEQYF. The rearrangement uses TRBV7-9 and TRBJ2-7; D is tentatively TRBD1 or TRBD2 (6 bases each). Trimming took 5 bases from V and 4 from J, leaving 15 bases between them. Looked up from germline, CDR1 is SEHNR and CDR2 is FQNEAQ (reference sequence). The CDR3 extends over 14 amino acids.